This entry lists 10 T cell receptor beta chains sequenced from one sample in a study of CD8+CD57+ T cells in acquired aplastic anemia. Genomic DNA, the template, was used for profiling of the TCR beta VDJ and CDR3. TCRdb reprocessed the reads with MiXCR, giving one entry per CDR3 protein. Of 150,000 to 200,000 distinct CDR3 sequences in the sample, less than 65% were seen once. Sample: sorted CD4+, CD8+, or CD8+CD57+ T cells (not recorded which) from PBMCs. The source of these receptors is a human donor with severe aplastic anemia or a healthy control (not recorded which).

The chain employs TRBV29-1 and TRBJ2-1; no reliable D call. The CDR3 sequence is 14 residues long. Germline CDR1 and CDR2: SQVTM and ANQGSEA. V was clipped by 7 bases and J by 9 bases, with 22 bases between them. CDR3 sequence: CSASERPENGEQFF. CDR3 DNA sequence: TGCAGCGCCTCTGAGAGGCCGGAAAATGGTGAGCAGTTCTTC.

The rearrangement uses TRBV25-1 and TRBJ1-4; 7 nucleotides agree with TRBD1. The CDR3 is made up of 17 amino acids. J was trimmed by 3 bases and V by 4 bases; bases with no gene match: 11. Germline CDR1 reads MGHDK; CDR2 reads SYGVNS. CDR3 loop: CASSASTGLRANEKLFF. CDR3 DNA sequence: TGTGCCAGCAGTGCCTCGACAGGGCTTCGTGCTAATGAAAAACTGTTTTTT.

The chain has TRBV2 and TRBJ1-1, with 10 bases that match TRBD1. J gave up 2 bases and V 7 bases, and 10 bases lay outside the gene matches. Germline lookup yields CDR1 SNHLY and CDR2 FYNNEI. This CDR3 has 16 amino acids. CDR3 coding DNA: TGTGCCAGCATTTTCGGGACAGGGGCAGGAAACACTGAAGCTTTCTTT. Protein: CASIFGTGAGNTEAFF.

V is TRBV7-9 and J is TRBJ1-1, with a possible D match to TRBD1 (5 bases). Germline-derived CDR1 and CDR2 are SEHNR and FQNEAQ (reference sequence). This CDR3 has 14 amino acids. Between the trimmed V and J ends, which lost 5 bases and 4 bases, there was a span of 14 bases. As DNA, the CDR3 is TGTGCCAGCAGCCCAGACAGTGTCGGCACTGAAGCTTTCTTT. Its translation: CASSPDSVGTEAFF.

The chain combines TRBV24-1 with TRBJ2-3, with D possibly being TRBD2 (6 bases). Germline V gives CDR1 KGHDR, CDR2 SFDVKD. Between the trimmed V and J ends, which lost 6 bases and 4 bases, there was a span of 16 bases. The CDR3 covers 15 residues. The CDR3 nucleotides are TGTGCCACCAGTCCAGATTCAGGGACTGCAGATACGCAGTATTTT. This translates into CATSPDSGTADTQYF.

Many counts were recorded for this clonotype. The rearrangement links TRBV9 to TRBJ1-2; D is unresolved. The germline V and J ends were trimmed by 1 base and 3 bases, with 16 bases remaining between them. The CDR3 has 16 residues. Germline CDR1 SGDLS, CDR2 YYNGEE. CDR3 residues: CASSVRSEMDHYGYTF. The CDR3 DNA is TGTGCCAGCAGCGTACGATCAGAAATGGATCACTATGGCTACACCTTC. The complete variable domain, with remaining parts taken from reference TRBV9 and TRBJ1-2, reads DSGVTQTPKHLITATGQRVTLRCSPRSGDLSVYWYQQSLDQGLQFLIQYYNGEERAKGNILERFSAQQFPDLHSELNLSSLELGDSALYFCASSVRSEMDHYGYTFGSGTRLTVV.

Details on this clonotype: A read error may account for a junction end that differs from germline. The chain combines TRBV9 with TRBJ2-7, with a possible D match to TRBD2 (5 bases). The CDR3 spans 15 residues. In germline, CDR1 is SGDLS, CDR2 YYNGEE. CDR3 in amino acids: CASSVAEGGRYEQYF. The CDR3 DNA reads as TGTGCTAGCAGCGTAGCTGAGGGTGGGCGGTACGAGCAGTACTTC.

This rearrangement joins TRBV2 to TRBJ1-2; D remains ambiguous. Trimming removed 7 bases from V and 5 bases from J, with 8 bases in between. This CDR3 comprises 11 residues. CDR1 and CDR2 from the germline V gene are SNHLY and FYNNEI. CDR3 in amino acids: CASTRAYGYTF. The CDR3 region has the DNA TGTGCCAGCACCCGTGCTTATGGCTACACCTTC.

This clonotype was counted once. The limits of the CDR3 on the DNA are not certain, so only TCRdb's listed CDR3 is given. This chain uses TRBV7-2 with TRBJ1-1; TRBD1, the table's D call, was not compared with the DNA. Ends included, the CDR3 has 24 residues. From germline, CDR1 is SGHTA and CDR2 FQGNSA. The CDR3 sequence: CASSPFNGYNEQFFGPGENTEAFF.

As for this clonotype: Relative to the germline gene, one junction end is altered; a read error may explain this. This rearrangement joins TRBV19 to TRBJ1-2; TRBD1 matches at 9 bases. CDR3 length equals 15 residues. The germline V gene encodes CDR1 LNHDA and CDR2 SQIVND (reference sequence). The CDR3 nucleotides read TGTGTCAGTAGTATAGCCACAGGGGGCATTTCTGGCTACGCCTTC. It yields the protein CVSSIATGGISGYAF.